The 18 T cell receptor beta chains below were found in one sample sequenced in a study of cytomegalovirus exposure and HLA in healthy donors (dated 2017 in TCRdb). Library preparation used the immunoSEQ multiplex PCR assay. For the multiplex PCR, a mixture combining 60 forward primers for TCR Vbeta segments and 13 reverse primers for TCR Jbeta segments was used. TCRdb obtained this table from immuneACCESS and retained in-frame rearrangements with V and J assigned. These tables miss some clones; where compared with another copy, unresolved V genes account for less than half of the shortfall, and the remainder is unexplained. This sample gives about 250,000 clones in total; roughly 91% of them show up just once. The biggest ten clones account for 1.7% of the sample. Sequenced sample: PBMCs. The receptors here all came from a girl aged 2 to 10 in good health and CMV-seronegative.

Details on this clone: The sample has other DNA sequences that encode this CDR3 too. The J gene is TRBJ2-5, the V gene TRBV20-1, with unresolved D. Germline V lookup: CDR1 DFQATT, CDR2 SNEGSKA (reference sequence). Trimming shortened V by 5 bases and J by 5 bases, and 6 bases separated the two germline ends. CDR3 length: 10 residues. Here the CDR3 reads CSASLETQYF. In DNA form, the CDR3 reads TGCAGTGCTTCCCTTGAGACCCAGTACTTC.

This chain uses TRBV9 with TRBJ2-3; 7 bases agree with TRBD2. Germline loops: CDR1 SGDLS, CDR2 YYNGEE. The ends lost 0 bases at V and 0 bases at J; junction bases unmatched: 4. CDR3 length: 16 residues. The CDR3 reads CASSVASSGSTDTQYF. The CDR3 DNA reads as TGTGCCAGCAGCGTAGCTAGTAGCGGGAGCACAGATACGCAGTATTTT.

This chain links TRBV29-1 with TRBJ1-1; no definite D call. Between the trimmed V and J ends, which lost 4 bases and 11 bases, there was a span of 11 bases. Looked up from germline, CDR1 is SQVTM and CDR2 is ANQGSEA. CDR3 length equals 10 residues. The CDR3 sequence: CSVVSGEAFF. The CDR3 DNA reads TGCAGCGTTGTGAGCGGGGAGGCTTTCTTT.

The chain links TRBV4-1 to TRBJ2-7, with D unresolved. V lost 0 bases and J lost 4, with 4 bases in between. The CDR3 totals 12 residues. CDR1 and CDR2 (germline): MGHRA, YSYEKL. DNA for the CDR3: TGCGCCAGCAGCCAAGACCTTTACGAGCAGTACTTC. Translation gives CASSQDLYEQYF.

This chain uses TRBV2 with TRBJ2-1, with TRBD2 identical over 7 bases. V lost 6 bases, J lost 2 bases, and 10 bases stayed unmatched. CDR1 is SNHLY and CDR2 is FYNNEI in the germline V gene. The CDR3 has 16 amino acids. The CDR3 region has the DNA TGTGCCAGCAGGGGGTGGGAGGGCGGGACCTACAATGAGCAGTTCTTC. Its translation: CASRGWEGGTYNEQFF.

The chain carries TRBV19 and TRBJ1-2; 7 bases line up with TRBD1. The CDR3 covers 14 residues. The V segment lost 6 bases and the J segment 4 bases; nucleotides outside the gene matches: 8. Per the germline V gene, CDR1 is LNHDA and CDR2 is SQIVND (reference sequence). The CDR3 bases are TGTGCCAGTAGGAATACAGGGGTCAGCTATGGCTACACCTTC. This sequence encodes CASRNTGVSYGYTF.

The V gene is TRBV11-3, the J gene TRBJ1-3; tentative D call: TRBD1 (6 bases). The V end was cut by 1 base, the J end by 3 bases, with 13 bases between. CDR3 length: 16 residues. Germline lookup yields CDR1 SGHNT and CDR2 YENEEA. CDR3 in amino acids: CASSLGARGVGNTIYF. The CDR3 DNA follows: TGTGCCAGCAGCTTAGGGGCCAGGGGCGTTGGAAACACCATATATTTT.

V and J are TRBV7-9 and TRBJ2-7; the D gene is possibly TRBD2 (5 bases). In germline, CDR1 is SEHNR, CDR2 FQNEAQ (reference sequence). Trimming cost V 4 bases and J 3 bases, with 19 bases left between them. The CDR3 is made up of 16 amino acids. The CDR3 is CASSSSRGGLDYEQYF. DNA for the CDR3: TGTGCCAGCAGCTCCTCACGGGGTGGTTTAGACTACGAGCAGTACTTC.

The V and J genes are TRBV4-2 and TRBJ2-7; tentative D call: TRBD2 (6 bases). The CDR3 is 15 residues long. Germline CDR1 LGHNA, CDR2 YNFKEQ. The V and J ends lost 2 bases and 3 bases respectively, with 14 bases between them. CDR3 loop: CASSQSGRLLYEQYF. The CDR3 DNA sequence: TGTGCCAGCAGCCAATCCGGGAGACTGCTCTACGAGCAGTACTTC.

This rearrangement joins TRBV5-1 to TRBJ2-6; 10 bases map to TRBD1. The germline gives CDR1 SGHRS, CDR2 YFSETQ. CDR3 size: 20 residues. V gave up 0 bases and J gave up 0 bases; unmatched junction bases: 9. CDR3 nucleotide sequence: TGCGCCAGCAGCTTGGTAGGGACAGGGGCCGCAAGCTCTGGGGCCAACGTCCTGACTTTC. Translation: CASSLVGTGAASSGANVLTF.

This clone was counted a single time. Written as DNA, the CDR3 is TGTGCCAGCAGCTCTGGTCCCTCAGCAGGGACAGATACGCAGTATTTT. Amino acids: CASSSGPSAGTDTQYF. The chain is built from TRBV7-6 and TRBJ2-3, with D possibly matching TRBD1 (5 bases). Trimming stripped 4 bases from V and 3 bases from J, with 17 bases between. Germline CDR1 and CDR2: SGHVS and FNYEAQ. The length of the CDR3 is 16 residues.

CDR3 sequence reads: CASSRDLDRFSYEQYF. The CDR3 bases are TGCGCCAGCAGCCGAGACCTCGACAGATTTAGCTACGAGCAGTACTTC. V gene TRBV5-1 combines with J gene TRBJ2-7; possibly TRBD1 for D (5 bases). This CDR3 is 16 amino acids long. The ends were cut back, 4 bases at V and 3 bases at J, with 20 bases in the middle. Germline-derived CDR1 and CDR2 are SGHRS and YFSETQ.

The V gene is TRBV2, the J gene TRBJ2-5; no definite D call. V lost 6 bases and J lost 4, with 15 bases in between. The germline gives CDR1 SNHLY, CDR2 FYNNEI. There are 14 residues in the CDR3. This chain's CDR3 is CASSVGAVGETQYF. The CDR3 DNA reads as TGTGCCAGCAGCGTCGGCGCGGTGGGAGAGACCCAGTACTTC.

The chain is built from TRBV30 and TRBJ2-5; 7 bases agree with TRBD2. The germline V gene has CDR1 GTSNPN and CDR2 SVGIG (reference sequence). V gave up 4 bases and J gave up 0 bases; unmatched junction bases: 5. The CDR3 extends over 14 amino acids. The CDR3 here is CAWMPLADQETQYF. CDR3 DNA sequence: TGTGCCTGGATGCCGCTAGCGGACCAAGAGACCCAGTACTTC.

The chain is built from TRBV6-5 and TRBJ2-5; D is perhaps TRBD2 (6 bases). V lost 6 bases to trimming and J lost 4 bases, with 12 bases between them. CDR1 and CDR2 from the germline V gene are MNHEY and SVGAGI. There are 13 residues in the CDR3. DNA for the CDR3: TGTGCCAGCAGCCCTACTAGCTCAGAGACCCAGTACTTC. Encoded protein: CASSPTSSETQYF.

The V call is TRBV11-2, the J call TRBJ2-5, with 14 nucleotides matching TRBD2. With 1 base clipped from V and 5 bases from J, the junction kept 6 bases outside the gene matches. From germline, CDR1 is SGHAT and CDR2 FQNNGV. The CDR3 length is 17 residues. The CDR3 spells CASSLGTSGGLRETQYF. The CDR3 bases are TGTGCCAGCAGCTTAGGGACTAGCGGGGGGCTCAGGGAGACCCAGTACTTC. Using reference TRBV11-2 and TRBJ2-5 for the parts outside the CDR3, the full variable domain is EAGVAQSPRYKIIEKRQSVAFWCNPISGHATLYWYQQILGQGPKLLIQFQNNGVVDDSQLPKDRFSAERLKGVDSTLKIQPAKLEDSAVYLCASSLGTSGGLRETQYFGPGTRLLVL.

Only a few counts were recorded for this clone. The chain is built from TRBV29-1 and TRBJ2-3, with 12 bases matching TRBD2. Trimming took 7 bases from V and 1 from J; bases not matched to a gene: 0. CDR1 and CDR2 from the germline V gene are SQVTM and ANQGSEA. This CDR3 is built from 13 residues. Written as DNA, the CDR3 is TGCAGCGGACTAGCGGGGGGCACAGATACGCAGTATTTT. This translates into CSGLAGGTDTQYF.

This chain connects TRBV23-1 to TRBJ2-2, with 9 bases identical to TRBD2. TRBV23-1 is placed among ORFs of uncertain function. Germline trimming cut 0 bases from V and 2 bases from J; bases unmatched to any gene: 4. The CDR3 is 17 amino acids. CDR3 sequence: CASSQSGGRANTGELFF. The CDR3 DNA sequence: TGCGCCAGCAGTCAATCAGGCGGGAGGGCCAACACCGGGGAGCTGTTTTTT.